One sample yielded the 32 T cell receptor beta chains listed below, sequenced in a study. TCRdb independently ran MiXCR on the 5' RACE reads; one entry per CDR3 protein. The data show 60,000 to 65,000 distinct CDR3 sequences, around a fifth seen once. Material: memory CD4+ T cells sorted from a lymph node. As for subset: memory CD4+ T cells, CD4+CD45RO+CD25-. These receptors all come from a female donor with breast cancer.

Notes on this clonotype: Mismatch with germline at one junction end may stem from a read error. The chain couples TRBV7-2 to TRBJ2-1; 7 bases are shared with TRBD1. The CDR3 totals 14 residues. Germline values: CDR1 SGHTA, CDR2 FQGNSA. The CDR3 bases are TGTGCCGGCAGCTTAGGGGGCAGATACAATGAGCAGTGCTTC. Amino acid sequence: CAGSLGGRYNEQCF. Full variable domain (remainder filled in from reference TRBV7-2 and TRBJ2-1): GAGVSQSPSNKVTEKGKDVELRCDPISGHTALYWYRQSLGQGLEFLIYFQGNSAPDKSGLPSDRFSAERTGGSVSTLTIQRTQQEDSAVYLCAGSLGGRYNEQCFGPGTRLTVL.

This chain connects TRBV5-1 to TRBJ1-1; weak D call: TRBD1 (5 bases). V was cut by 0 bases and J by 7 bases, with 13 bases left in between. The CDR3 runs 14 residues. Per the germline V gene, CDR1 is SGHRS and CDR2 is YFSETQ. The CDR3 region has the DNA TGCGCCAGCAGCTTGGACCAGGGCTACTATGAAGCTTTCTTT. This encodes CASSLDQGYYEAFF.

Only a few counts were recorded for this clonotype. V and J are TRBV20-1 and TRBJ2-2, with D perhaps matching TRBD1 (5 bases). CDR3 length: 17 amino acids. Germline CDR1 is DFQATT and CDR2 is SNEGSKA (reference sequence). The ends were cut back, 0 bases at V and 5 bases at J, with 19 bases in the middle. The DNA of the CDR3 is TGCAGTGCTAGAGACCCCAACAGAGCAGGGCGAACCGGGGAGCTGTTTTTT. Protein sequence: CSARDPNRAGRTGELFF.

This clonotype was observed a handful of times. The gene calls are TRBV6-2 or TRBV6-3 and TRBJ2-3, with a weak D call TRBD1 (5 bases). Trimming stripped 5 bases from V and 1 base from J, with 10 bases between. Germline lookup yields CDR1 MNHEY and CDR2 SVGEGT. There are 14 residues in the CDR3. The CDR3 sequence: CASSRGEGTDTQYF. The CDR3 DNA follows: TGTGCCAGCAGTAGGGGCGAGGGCACAGATACGCAGTATTTT.

In its sample, this clonotype was seen many times. This chain links TRBV2 with TRBJ2-1; D possibly corresponds to TRBD2 (5 bases). CDR1 is SNHLY and CDR2 is FYNNEI in the germline V gene. V shed 5 bases and J shed 0 bases, with 8 bases lying between them. The CDR3 extends over 14 amino acids. The CDR3 DNA is TGTGCCAGCAGTTTAGCGAGCTCCTACAATGAGCAGTTCTTC. Its protein is CASSLASSYNEQFF.

The chain is built from TRBV29-1 and TRBJ2-2; D is uncertain. The CDR3 contains 11 residues. V was cut by 2 bases and J by 2 bases, with 0 bases left in between. CDR1 and CDR2 from the germline V gene are SQVTM and ANQGSEA. CDR3 amino acids: CSVENTGELFF. CDR3 bases: TGCAGCGTTGAAAACACCGGGGAGCTGTTTTTT.

This clonotype was detected a few times. The chain uses TRBV7-2 and TRBJ2-4, with no clear D. CDR3 length: 11 amino acids. CDR1 is SGHTA, CDR2 FQGNSA, per germline. The V and J ends lost 1 base and 7 bases respectively, with 2 bases between them. Here the CDR3 reads CASSLENIQYF. The CDR3 region has the DNA TGTGCCAGCAGCTTAGAGAACATTCAGTACTTC.

On this clonotype itself: At one boundary the junction diverges from the germline segment, which might be a read error. The chain uses TRBV7-9 and TRBJ1-1; possible D gene TRBD1, 6 bases. The length of the CDR3 is 13 residues. CDR1 is SEHNR, CDR2 FQNEAQ, per germline (reference sequence). CDR3 protein: CAGSSAGDTEAFF. In nucleotides, the CDR3 is TGTGCCGGCAGCTCGGCAGGGGACACTGAAGCTTTCTTT.

Turning to this clonotype: The junction departs from the called germline gene at one end, perhaps through a read error. The gene calls are TRBV12-3 or TRBV12-4 and TRBJ2-1; 10 bases line up with TRBD1. The length of the CDR3 is 15 residues. CDR3 region: CASSPLGQGIGERFF. In DNA form, the CDR3 reads TGTGCCAGCAGTCCCCTGGGACAGGGGATAGGTGAGCGGTTCTTC.

This clonotype has a count of ten or more. The chain joins TRBV20-1 to TRBJ2-1, with a weak D call TRBD2 (6 bases). CDR1 is DFQATT, CDR2 SNEGSKA, per germline (reference sequence). Trimming stripped 2 bases from V and 3 bases from J, with 14 bases between. The CDR3 has 15 amino acids. CDR3 in DNA: TGCAGTGCTAGATCCAGACAAGCGGGCTACAATGAGCAGTTCTTC. Translated, it gives CSARSRQAGYNEQFF.

The rearrangement joins TRBV6-5 to TRBJ2-7; D may be TRBD1 (6 bases). The CDR3 sequence is 15 residues long. Trimming removed 4 bases from V and 3 bases from J, with 16 bases in between. Germline-derived CDR1 and CDR2 are MNHEY and SVGAGI. Here the CDR3 reads CASSSHRDGDYEQYF. CDR3 sequence (DNA): TGTGCCAGCAGTTCACACAGGGATGGGGACTACGAGCAGTACTTC.

V gene TRBV7-3 combines with J gene TRBJ2-2, with D perhaps TRBD1 (6 bases). The V end lost 5 bases, the J end lost 2 bases, and 9 bases lay between the germline ends. CDR3 size: 14 residues. The germline CDR1 and CDR2 sequences are SGHTA and FQGTGA. The DNA of the CDR3 is TGTGCCAGCAGCCAGACAGGAAACACCGGGGAGCTGTTTTTT. Protein sequence: CASSQTGNTGELFF.

This clonotype was counted many times. The chain joins TRBV15 to TRBJ2-5; either TRBD1 or TRBD2 may fit D (5 bases each). This CDR3 is 15 amino acids long. V was cut by 0 bases and J by 1 base, with 9 bases left in between. CDR1 and CDR2 (germline): LNHNV, YYDKDF (reference sequence). The chain's CDR3 is CATSRDRDVQETQYF. The CDR3 nucleotides read TGTGCCACCAGCAGAGATCGGGACGTCCAAGAGACCCAGTACTTC. The full variable domain, in which reference TRBV15 and TRBJ2-5 provide the parts outside the CDR3, is DAMVIQNPRYQVTQFGKPVTLSCSQTLNHNVMYWYQQKSSQAPKLLFHYYDKDFNNEADTPDNFQSRRPNTSFCFLDIRSPGLGDTAMYLCATSRDRDVQETQYFGPGTRLLVL.

The gene calls are TRBV6-5 and TRBJ2-3, with 7 bases identical to TRBD2. The CDR3 extends over 14 amino acids. Germline V gene data show CDR1 as MNHEY and CDR2 as SVGAGI. Unmatched junction bases numbered 3, after V lost 6 bases and J lost 0 bases. The CDR3 spells CASSRLASTDTQYF. DNA for the CDR3: TGTGCCAGCAGCCGACTAGCTAGCACAGATACGCAGTATTTT.

This clonotype was observed a handful of times. The gene calls are TRBV5-1 and TRBJ2-3, with D perhaps assigned TRBD1 or TRBD2 (5 bases each). The CDR3 is 16 residues long. V was trimmed by 0 bases and J by 0 bases, leaving 11 bases between them. Germline-derived CDR1 and CDR2 are SGHRS and YFSETQ. In DNA form, the CDR3 reads TGCGCCAGCAGCTTGGGTACGGGGACGAGCACAGATACGCAGTATTTT. This gives the protein CASSLGTGTSTDTQYF.

The genes are TRBV7-8 and TRBJ1-1; perhaps TRBD1 as D (6 bases). V was cut by 1 base and J by 3 bases, with 6 bases left in between. The CDR3 is 13 residues long. Germline V gene sequence: CDR1 SGHVS, CDR2 FQNEAQ. The CDR3 sequence: CASSLGGHTEAFF. For the CDR3, the DNA is TGTGCCAGCAGCTTAGGGGGGCACACTGAAGCTTTCTTT.

This clonotype was found a few times. The V gene is TRBV5-1, the J gene TRBJ2-3, with 11 bases lining up with TRBD2. CDR3 length equals 14 residues. The V and J ends lost 8 bases and 1 base, in that order; junction bases with no gene match: 3. The germline CDR1 and CDR2 sequences are SGHRS and YFSETQ. The CDR3 DNA sequence: TGCGCCAGAGTAGCGGGAGGGCGCACAGATACGCAGTATTTT. As protein: CARVAGGRTDTQYF.

This clonotype was seen only a few times. The chain combines TRBV7-9 with TRBJ2-1; 7 positions agree with TRBD2. V lost 3 bases and J lost 0; bases outside the gene matches: 5. Germline V CDR1 and CDR2: SEHNR, FQNEAQ (reference sequence). The CDR3 runs 16 residues. The chain's CDR3 is CASSFSGGGSYNEQFF. CDR3 bases: TGTGCCAGCAGCTTTAGTGGGGGGGGCTCCTACAATGAGCAGTTCTTC.

CDR3 nucleotide sequence: TGTGCCAGCACTACTGGAGGGGGAACTGAAGCTTTCTTT. This sequence encodes CASTTGGGTEAFF. The chain carries TRBV6-1 and TRBJ1-1; TRBD1 is a possible D gene (6 bases). Germline CDR1 and CDR2: MNHNS and SASEGT. This CDR3 is built from 13 residues. With 7 bases removed from V and 5 bases from J, the gap between germline ends came to 14 bases.

This clonotype was seen repeatedly, ten times or more. The chain has TRBV20-1 and TRBJ2-5; the D gene is possibly TRBD1 (5 bases). Per the germline V gene, CDR1 is DFQATT and CDR2 is SNEGSKA (reference sequence). The V end was cut by 5 bases, the J end by 5 bases, with 18 bases between. This CDR3 spans 14 amino acids. CDR3 coding DNA: TGCAGTGCTGGTACAGGAACTCTCGCGGAGACCCAGTACTTC. It is translated as CSAGTGTLAETQYF.

The chain has TRBV10-3 and TRBJ2-5; D is uncertain. This CDR3 region has 13 residues. V was clipped by 4 bases and J by 2 bases, with 8 bases between them. Germline V gene data show CDR1 as ENHRY and CDR2 as SYGVKD. The DNA of the CDR3 is TGTGCCATCAGTGGACTCCCGCAAGAGACCCAGTACTTC. Its protein product is CAISGLPQETQYF.

This clonotype has a count of ten or more. This chain uses TRBV7-3 with TRBJ2-1, with 10 bases aligning to TRBD2. The CDR3 is 17 residues long. Germline V gene sequence: CDR1 SGHTA, CDR2 FQGTGA. Germline trimming cut 5 bases from V and 2 bases from J; bases unmatched to any gene: 9. CDR3 residues: CASSPRIAGGTYNEQFF. In nucleotides, the CDR3 is TGTGCCAGCAGCCCCCGAATAGCGGGAGGTACCTACAATGAGCAGTTCTTC.

Concerning this clonotype: One junction end does not reproduce the germline sequence, and a read error may be involved. The CDR3: CRARRGTEAFF. CDR3 sequence (DNA): TGCAGGGCTAGAAGGGGGACTGAAGCTTTCTTT. This chain uses TRBV20-1 with TRBJ1-1; D is possibly TRBD1 (6 bases). Germline CDR1 and CDR2: DFQATT and SNEGSKA (reference sequence). This CDR3 is built from 11 residues.

This clonotype has a handful of counts. V is TRBV6-5 and J is TRBJ2-6; TRBD1 matches 7 bases. This CDR3 contains 18 residues. Germline V CDR1 and CDR2: MNHEY, SVGAGI. V gave up 6 bases and J gave up 1 base; unmatched junction bases: 12. CDR3 nucleotides: TGTGCCAGCAGCTCCTTAGAAACAGGGGATTCTGGGGCCAACGTCCTGACTTTC. Its translation is CASSSLETGDSGANVLTF.

This chain uses TRBV28 with TRBJ1-5; D call uncertain. This CDR3 contains 14 residues. Trimming removed 8 bases at V and 3 bases at J, with 14 bases between. From germline, CDR1 is MDHEN and CDR2 SYDVKM. CDR3 loop: CASLNGQHNQPQHF. The CDR3, as DNA: TGTGCCAGCTTGAACGGGCAGCACAATCAGCCCCAGCATTTT. Filled out from reference TRBV28 and TRBJ1-5, the complete variable domain reads DVKVTQSSRYLVKRTGEKVFLECVQDMDHENMFWYRQDPGLGLRLIYFSYDVKMKEKGDIPEGYSVSREKKERFSLILESASTNQTSMYLCASLNGQHNQPQHFGDGTRLSIL.

This clonotype was counted ten times or more. This chain joins TRBV7-9 and TRBJ1-2, with 8 bases lining up with TRBD1. Germline V lookup: CDR1 SEHNR, CDR2 FQNEAQ (reference sequence). V lost 3 bases to trimming and J lost 8 bases; unmatched junction nucleotides: 11. The CDR3 has 15 amino acids. CDR3 bases: TGTGCCAGCAGCTTCCCTTTTCCTGACAGGGGCGGCTACACCTTC. Translation: CASSFPFPDRGGYTF.

In its sample, this clonotype was seen many times. The chain combines TRBV11-2 with TRBJ2-1; TRBD1 aligns across 8 bases. V shed 4 bases, J shed 9 bases, and the junction held 8 bases outside the gene matches. This CDR3 comprises 14 residues. Germline CDR1 and CDR2: SGHAT and FQNNGV. The DNA for the CDR3 is TGTGCCAGCAGCTCTATCAGGGGGCCCGGTGAGCAGTTCTTC. Its protein is CASSSIRGPGEQFF.

A word on this clonotype: Germline is not matched at one junction end, which may reflect a read error. The chain links TRBV4-1 to TRBJ2-5; D may correspond to TRBD1 or TRBD2 (7 bases each). The germline V gene encodes CDR1 MGHRA and CDR2 YSYEKL. The CDR3 has 15 amino acids. CDR3 DNA sequence: TGCGGCAGCAGCCAGGGGGGGTATTCAGGGGAGACCCAGTACTTC. Protein product: CGSSQGGYSGETQYF.

This clonotype was detected a few times. One end of the junction is discordant with germline, which a read error may explain. The V and J genes are TRBV15 and TRBJ2-7; 7 bases align to TRBD1. CDR1 is LNHNV and CDR2 is YYDKDF in the germline V gene (reference sequence). The CDR3 has 14 residues. The CDR3 is CATSTGGYPYEHYF. Here the CDR3 DNA reads TGTGCCACCAGCACAGGGGGTTACCCCTACGAGCATTACTTC.

The gene calls are TRBV5-1 and TRBJ2-4; 8 bases are a match to TRBD1. The CDR3 loop spans 15 amino acids. The germline CDR1 and CDR2 sequences are SGHRS and YFSETQ. J was trimmed by 0 bases and V by 5 bases; bases with no gene match: 4. This CDR3 reads CASSPGGLAKNIQYF. The CDR3, as DNA: TGCGCCAGCAGTCCAGGGGGCTTAGCCAAAAACATTCAGTACTTC. The full variable domain, with the rest looked up from reference TRBV5-1 and TRBJ2-4, is KAGVTQTPRYLIKTRGQQVTLSCSPISGHRSVSWYQQTPGQGLQFLFEYFSETQRNKGNFPGRFSGRQFSNSRSEMNVSTLELGDSALYLCASSPGGLAKNIQYFGAGTRLSVL.

J is TRBJ2-3 and V is TRBV18, with 7 bases identical to TRBD2. CDR1 and CDR2 (germline): KGHSH, LQKENI. The junction had 12 bases not matched to a gene; V was cut back by 5 bases and J by 4 bases. This CDR3 is built from 16 residues. CDR3 amino acids: CASSSGFAGVADTQYF. For the CDR3, the DNA is TGTGCCAGCTCATCGGGTTTTGCGGGAGTGGCAGATACGCAGTATTTT.

The chain has TRBV29-1 and TRBJ2-1; D is perhaps TRBD2 (7 bases). Per germline, CDR1 SQVTM and CDR2 ANQGSEA. The germline V and J ends were trimmed by 6 bases and 10 bases, with 16 bases remaining between them. The CDR3 extends over 12 amino acids. The DNA for the CDR3 is TGCAGCGTAGCTATACAGGGAGGGGAGCAGTTCTTC. Translation gives CSVAIQGGEQFF.